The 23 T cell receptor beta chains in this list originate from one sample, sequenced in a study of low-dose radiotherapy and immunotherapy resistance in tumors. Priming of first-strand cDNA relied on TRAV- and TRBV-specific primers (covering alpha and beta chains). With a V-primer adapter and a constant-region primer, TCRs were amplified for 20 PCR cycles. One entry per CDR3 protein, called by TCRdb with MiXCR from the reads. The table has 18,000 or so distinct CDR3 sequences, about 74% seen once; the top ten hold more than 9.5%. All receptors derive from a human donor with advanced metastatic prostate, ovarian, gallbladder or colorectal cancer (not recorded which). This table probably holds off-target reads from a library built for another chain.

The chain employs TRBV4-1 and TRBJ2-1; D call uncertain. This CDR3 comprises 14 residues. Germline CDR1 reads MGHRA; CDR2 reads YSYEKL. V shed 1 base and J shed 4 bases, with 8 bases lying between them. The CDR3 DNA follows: TGCGCCAGCAGCCAAGGACCGAGATACAATGAGCAGTTCTTC. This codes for CASSQGPRYNEQFF.

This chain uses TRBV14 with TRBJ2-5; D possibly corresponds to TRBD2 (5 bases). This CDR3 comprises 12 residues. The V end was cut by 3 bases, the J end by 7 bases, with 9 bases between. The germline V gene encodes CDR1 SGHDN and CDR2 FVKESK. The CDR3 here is CASSQPGGTQYF. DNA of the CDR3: TGTGCCAGCAGCCAGCCCGGAGGGACCCAGTACTTC.

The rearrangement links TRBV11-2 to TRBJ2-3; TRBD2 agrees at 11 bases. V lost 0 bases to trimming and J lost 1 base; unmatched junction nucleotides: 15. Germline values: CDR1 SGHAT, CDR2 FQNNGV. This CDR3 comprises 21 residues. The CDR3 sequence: CASSLELAGASHKPRTDTQYF. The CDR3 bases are TGTGCCAGCAGCTTAGAACTAGCGGGAGCTTCGCATAAACCGCGCACAGATACGCAGTATTTT. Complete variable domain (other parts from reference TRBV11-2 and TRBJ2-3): EAGVAQSPRYKIIEKRQSVAFWCNPISGHATLYWYQQILGQGPKLLIQFQNNGVVDDSQLPKDRFSAERLKGVDSTLKIQPAKLEDSAVYLCASSLELAGASHKPRTDTQYFGPGTRLTVL.

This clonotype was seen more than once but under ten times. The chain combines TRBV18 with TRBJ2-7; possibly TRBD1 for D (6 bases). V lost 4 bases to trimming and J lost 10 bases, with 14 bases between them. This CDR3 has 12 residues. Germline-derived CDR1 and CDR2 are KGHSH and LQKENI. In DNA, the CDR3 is TGTGCCAGCTCACAAGAACACAGGGTACAGTACTTC. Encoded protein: CASSQEHRVQYF.

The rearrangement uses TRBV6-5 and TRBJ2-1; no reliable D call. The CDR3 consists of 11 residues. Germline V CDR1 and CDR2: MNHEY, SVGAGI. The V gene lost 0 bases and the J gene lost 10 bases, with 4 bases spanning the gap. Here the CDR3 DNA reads TGTGCCAGCAGTTACTCCGCCGAGCAGTTCTTC. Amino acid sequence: CASSYSAEQFF.

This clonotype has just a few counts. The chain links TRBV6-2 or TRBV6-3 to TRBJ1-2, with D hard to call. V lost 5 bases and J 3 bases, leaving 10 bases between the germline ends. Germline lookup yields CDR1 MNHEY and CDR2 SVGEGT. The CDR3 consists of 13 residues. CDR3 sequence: CASSPGSDYGYTF. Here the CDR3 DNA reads TGTGCCAGCAGTCCCGGGAGCGACTATGGCTACACCTTC.

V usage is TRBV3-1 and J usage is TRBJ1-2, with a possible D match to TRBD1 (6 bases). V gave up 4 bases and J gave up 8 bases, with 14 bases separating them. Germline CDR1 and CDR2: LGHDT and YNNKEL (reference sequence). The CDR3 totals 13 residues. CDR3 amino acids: CASSLRQAGGYTF. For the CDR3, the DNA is TGTGCCAGCAGCCTTCGACAGGCCGGAGGCTACACCTTC.

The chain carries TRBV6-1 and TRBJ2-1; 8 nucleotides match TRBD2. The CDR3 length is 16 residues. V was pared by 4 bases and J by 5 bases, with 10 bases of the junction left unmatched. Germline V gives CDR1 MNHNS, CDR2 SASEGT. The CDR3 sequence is CASSGATGGLDNEQFF. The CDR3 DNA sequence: TGTGCCAGCAGTGGAGCAACGGGAGGGTTAGACAATGAGCAGTTCTTC.

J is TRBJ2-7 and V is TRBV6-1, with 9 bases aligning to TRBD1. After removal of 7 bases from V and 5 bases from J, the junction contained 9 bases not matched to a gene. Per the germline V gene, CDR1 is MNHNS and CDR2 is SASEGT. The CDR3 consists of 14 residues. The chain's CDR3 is CASTRDRVSHEQYF. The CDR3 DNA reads TGTGCCAGCACCCGGGACAGGGTCAGCCACGAGCAGTACTTC.

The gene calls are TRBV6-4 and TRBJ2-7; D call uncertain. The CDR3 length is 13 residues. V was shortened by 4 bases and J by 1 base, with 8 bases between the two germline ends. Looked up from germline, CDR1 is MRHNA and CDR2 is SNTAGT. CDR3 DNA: TGTGCCAGCAGTGCTGAGGAATCCTACGAGCAGTACTTC. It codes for CASSAEESYEQYF.

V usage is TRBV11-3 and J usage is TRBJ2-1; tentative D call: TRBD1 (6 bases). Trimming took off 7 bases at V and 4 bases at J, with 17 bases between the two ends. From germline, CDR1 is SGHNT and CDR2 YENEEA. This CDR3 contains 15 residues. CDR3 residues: CASTEAADRYNEQFF. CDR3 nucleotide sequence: TGTGCCAGCACCGAAGCCGCGGACAGATACAATGAGCAGTTCTTC.

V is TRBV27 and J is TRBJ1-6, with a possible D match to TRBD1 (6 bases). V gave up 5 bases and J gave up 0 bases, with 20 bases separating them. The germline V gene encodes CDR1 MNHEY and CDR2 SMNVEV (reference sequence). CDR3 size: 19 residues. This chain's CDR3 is CASSRLAGARSSYNSPLHF. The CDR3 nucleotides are TGTGCCAGCAGTAGGCTCGCAGGGGCGAGGAGCTCCTATAATTCACCCCTCCACTTT.

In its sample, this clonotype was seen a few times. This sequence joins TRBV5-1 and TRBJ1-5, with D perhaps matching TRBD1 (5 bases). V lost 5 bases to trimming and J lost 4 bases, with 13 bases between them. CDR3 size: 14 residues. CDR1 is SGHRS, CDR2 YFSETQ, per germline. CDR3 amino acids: CASSEEGRNQPQHF. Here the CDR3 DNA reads TGCGCCAGCAGTGAGGAGGGACGAAATCAGCCCCAGCATTTT.

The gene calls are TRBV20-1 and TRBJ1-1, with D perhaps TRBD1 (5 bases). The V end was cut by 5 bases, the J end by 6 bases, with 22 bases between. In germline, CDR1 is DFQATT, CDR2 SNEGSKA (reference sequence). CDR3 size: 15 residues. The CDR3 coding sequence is TGCAGTGCTTGGGCCCGGGCAGGAGGGGAGGCTGAAGCTTTCTTT. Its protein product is CSAWARAGGEAEAFF.

The CDR3 DNA is TGTGCCAGCAGAACAGGGAAAGTACTGGGGACCGGGGAGCTGTTTTTT. Translated: CASRTGKVLGTGELFF. This rearrangement joins TRBV3-1 to TRBJ2-2, with D possibly TRBD1 on 6 matching bases. Trimming stripped 6 bases from V and 5 bases from J, with 19 bases between. CDR1 is LGHDT and CDR2 is YNNKEL in the germline V gene (reference sequence). The CDR3 sequence is 16 residues long.

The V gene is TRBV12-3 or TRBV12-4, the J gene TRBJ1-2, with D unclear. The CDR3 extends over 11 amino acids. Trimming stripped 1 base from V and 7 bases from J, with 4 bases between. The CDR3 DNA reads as TGTGCCAGCAGTTTAGGGGCTGGCTACACCTTC. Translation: CASSLGAGYTF.

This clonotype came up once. In DNA, the CDR3 is TGTGCCAGCAGCTTAGAGGCAGGGGGCGGCAATCAGCCCCAGCATTTT. It codes for CASSLEAGGGNQPQHF. V usage is TRBV7-2 and J usage is TRBJ1-5; 8 nucleotides match TRBD1. This CDR3 comprises 16 residues. Germline V gene sequence: CDR1 SGHTA, CDR2 FQGNSA. J gave up 2 bases and V 1 base, and 4 bases lay outside the gene matches. The variable domain in full, with the rest retrieved from reference TRBV7-2 and TRBJ1-5, is GAGVSQSPSNKVTEKGKDVELRCDPISGHTALYWYRQSLGQGLEFLIYFQGNSAPDKSGLPSDRFSAERTGGSVSTLTIQRTQQEDSAVYLCASSLEAGGGNQPQHFGDGTRLSIL.

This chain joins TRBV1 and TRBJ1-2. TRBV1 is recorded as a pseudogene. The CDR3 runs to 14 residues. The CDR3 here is CASSQFNSNYGYTF. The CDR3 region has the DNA TGCGCCAGCAGCCAGTTTAATTCCAACTATGGCTACACCTTC.

The DNA for the CDR3 is TGTGCCAGCAGCTTACAGAAGCGAACCGGGGAGCTGTTTTTT. As protein: CASSLQKRTGELFF. The J gene is TRBJ2-2, the V gene TRBV7-9; D is unclear. The CDR3 sequence is 14 residues long. Trimming took off 2 bases at V and 5 bases at J, with 9 bases between the two ends. Per germline, CDR1 SEHNR and CDR2 FQNEAQ (reference sequence). Supplemented by reference TRBV7-9 and TRBJ2-2, the full variable domain reads DTGVSQNPRHKITKRGQNVTFRCDPISEHNRLYWYRQTLGQGPEFLTYFQNEAQLEKSRLLSDRFSAERPKGSFSTLEIQRTEQGDSAMYLCASSLQKRTGELFFGEGSRLTVL.

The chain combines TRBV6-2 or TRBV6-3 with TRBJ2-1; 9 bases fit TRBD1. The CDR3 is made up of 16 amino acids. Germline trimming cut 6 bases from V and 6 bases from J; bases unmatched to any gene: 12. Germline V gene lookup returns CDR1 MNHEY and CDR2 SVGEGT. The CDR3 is CASSPPTGTGFNEQFF. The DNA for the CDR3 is TGTGCCAGCAGCCCACCTACCGGGACAGGGTTCAATGAGCAGTTCTTC.

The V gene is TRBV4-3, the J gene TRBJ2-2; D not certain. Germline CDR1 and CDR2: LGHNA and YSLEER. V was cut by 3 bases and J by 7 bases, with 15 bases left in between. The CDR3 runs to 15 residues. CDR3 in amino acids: CASSQDSSRGGELFF. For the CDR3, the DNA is TGCGCCAGCAGCCAGGATTCGTCTAGAGGCGGGGAGCTGTTTTTT.

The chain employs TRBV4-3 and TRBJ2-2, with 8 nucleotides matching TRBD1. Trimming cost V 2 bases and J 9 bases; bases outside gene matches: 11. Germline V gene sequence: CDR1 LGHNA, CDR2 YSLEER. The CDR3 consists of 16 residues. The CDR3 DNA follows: TGCGCCAGCAGCCAAAGGGGTCCAGGGGGCTTGAGGGAGCTGTTTTTT. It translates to CASSQRGPGGLRELFF.

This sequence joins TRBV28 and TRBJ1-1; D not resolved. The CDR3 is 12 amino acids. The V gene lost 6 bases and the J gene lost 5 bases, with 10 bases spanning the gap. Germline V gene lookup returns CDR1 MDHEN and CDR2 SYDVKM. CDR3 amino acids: CASSLKGTEAFF. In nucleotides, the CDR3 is TGTGCCAGCAGCCTTAAAGGAACTGAAGCTTTCTTT.